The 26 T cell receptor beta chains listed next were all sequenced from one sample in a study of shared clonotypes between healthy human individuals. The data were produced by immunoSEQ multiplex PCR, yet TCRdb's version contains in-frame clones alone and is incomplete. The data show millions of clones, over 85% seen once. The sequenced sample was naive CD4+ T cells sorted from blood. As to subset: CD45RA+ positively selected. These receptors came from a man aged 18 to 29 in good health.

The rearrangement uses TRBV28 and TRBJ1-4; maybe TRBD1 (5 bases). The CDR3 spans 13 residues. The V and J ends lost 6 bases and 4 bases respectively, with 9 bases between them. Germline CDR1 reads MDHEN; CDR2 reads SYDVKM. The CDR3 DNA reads TGTGCCAGCAGGGGGGATAATAATGAAAAACTGTTTTTT. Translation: CASRGDNNEKLFF. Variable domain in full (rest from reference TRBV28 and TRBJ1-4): DVKVTQSSRYLVKRTGEKVFLECVQDMDHENMFWYRQDPGLGLRLIYFSYDVKMKEKGDIPEGYSVSREKKERFSLILESASTNQTSMYLCASRGDNNEKLFFGSGTQLSVL.

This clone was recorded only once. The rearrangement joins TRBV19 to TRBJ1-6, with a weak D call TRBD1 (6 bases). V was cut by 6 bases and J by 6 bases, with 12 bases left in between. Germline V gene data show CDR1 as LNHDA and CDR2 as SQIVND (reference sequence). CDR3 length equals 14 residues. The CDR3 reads CASSLRDINSPLHF. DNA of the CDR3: TGTGCCAGTAGCCTCCGGGACATTAATTCACCCCTCCACTTT.

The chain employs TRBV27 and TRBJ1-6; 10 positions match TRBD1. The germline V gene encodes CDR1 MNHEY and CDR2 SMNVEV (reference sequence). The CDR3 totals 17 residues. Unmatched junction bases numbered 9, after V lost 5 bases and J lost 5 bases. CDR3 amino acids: CASSTDRGLENNSPLHF. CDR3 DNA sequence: TGTGCCAGCAGTACCGACAGGGGGCTAGAAAATAATTCACCCCTCCACTTT.

The CDR3 nucleotides are TGCGCCAGCAGCTTGGAAGCGGGAGACGAAGAGACCCAGTACTTC. Its translation: CASSLEAGDEETQYF. The rearrangement uses TRBV5-1 and TRBJ2-5; 8 bases map to TRBD2. After removal of 0 bases from V and 3 bases from J, the junction contained 4 bases not matched to a gene. Germline CDR1 reads SGHRS; CDR2 reads YFSETQ. The CDR3 runs 15 residues.

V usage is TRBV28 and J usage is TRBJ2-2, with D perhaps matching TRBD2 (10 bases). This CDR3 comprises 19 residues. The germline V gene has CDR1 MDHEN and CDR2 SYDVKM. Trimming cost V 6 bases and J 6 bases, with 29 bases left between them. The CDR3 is CASRSAGTGWLAGAGELFF. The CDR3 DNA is TGTGCCAGCAGGTCCGCAGGGACAGGGTGGCTAGCGGGAGCCGGGGAGCTGTTTTTT.

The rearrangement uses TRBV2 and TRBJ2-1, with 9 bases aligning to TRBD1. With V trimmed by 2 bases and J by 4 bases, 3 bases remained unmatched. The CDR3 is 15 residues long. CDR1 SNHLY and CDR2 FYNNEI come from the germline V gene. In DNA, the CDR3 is TGTGCCAGCAGTGAAATGGGGACAGGGTACAATGAGCAGTTCTTC. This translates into CASSEMGTGYNEQFF.

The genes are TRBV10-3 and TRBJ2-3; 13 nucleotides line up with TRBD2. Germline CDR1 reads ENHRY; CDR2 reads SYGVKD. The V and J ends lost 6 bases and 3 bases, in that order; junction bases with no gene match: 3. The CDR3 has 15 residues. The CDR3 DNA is TGTGCCATCAGGATGGGACTAGCGGGAACAGATACGCAGTATTTT. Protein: CAIRMGLAGTDTQYF.

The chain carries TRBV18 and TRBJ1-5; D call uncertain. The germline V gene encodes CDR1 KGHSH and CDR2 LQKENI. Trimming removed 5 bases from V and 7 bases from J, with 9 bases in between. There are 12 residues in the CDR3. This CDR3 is CASSSQNQPQHF. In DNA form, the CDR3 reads TGTGCCAGCTCATCCCAGAACCAGCCCCAGCATTTT.

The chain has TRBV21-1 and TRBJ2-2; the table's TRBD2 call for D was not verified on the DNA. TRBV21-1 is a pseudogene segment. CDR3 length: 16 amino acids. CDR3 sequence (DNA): TGTGCCAGCAGCAAAGGGCACGGAGGGTACAGCGGGGAGCTGTTTTTT. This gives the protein CASSKGHGGYSGELFF.

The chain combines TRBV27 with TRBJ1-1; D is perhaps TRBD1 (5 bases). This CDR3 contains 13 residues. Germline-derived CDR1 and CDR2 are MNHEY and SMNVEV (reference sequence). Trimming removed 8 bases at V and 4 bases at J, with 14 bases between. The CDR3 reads CASRRVGPTEAFF. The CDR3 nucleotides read TGTGCCAGCCGTCGTGTGGGGCCCACTGAAGCTTTCTTT.

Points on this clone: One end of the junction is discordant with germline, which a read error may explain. CDR3 nucleotide sequence: TGCGCCAGCAGCCTGGGTGGGACTAGCGGAAGAGAGGCCCAGTACTTC. Its translation: CASSLGGTSGREAQYF. This chain connects TRBV5-1 to TRBJ2-5, with 11 bases that match TRBD2. The CDR3 length is 16 residues. CDR1 is SGHRS, CDR2 YFSETQ, per germline.

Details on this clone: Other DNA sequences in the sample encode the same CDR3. This CDR3 is CSGTGYTEAFF. The CDR3 DNA is TGCAGCGGAACAGGTTACACTGAAGCTTTCTTT. V gene TRBV29-1 combines with J gene TRBJ1-1, with D possibly matching TRBD1 (5 bases). Looked up from germline, CDR1 is SQVTM and CDR2 is ANQGSEA. The CDR3 spans 11 residues. V dropped 7 bases and J dropped 3 bases, with 9 bases sitting between them. The complete variable domain, with remaining parts taken from reference TRBV29-1 and TRBJ1-1, reads SAVISQKPSRDICQRGTSLTIQCQVDSQVTMMFWYRQQPGQSLTLIATANQGSEATYESGFVIDKFPISRPNLTFSTLTVSNMSPEDSSIYLCSGTGYTEAFFGQGTRLTVV.

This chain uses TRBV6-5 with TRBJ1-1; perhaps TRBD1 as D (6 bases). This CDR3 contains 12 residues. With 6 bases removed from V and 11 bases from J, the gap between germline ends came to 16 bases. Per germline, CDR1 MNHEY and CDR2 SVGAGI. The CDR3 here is CASSSNQGLAFF. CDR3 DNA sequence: TGTGCCAGCAGCTCTAATCAGGGGCTTGCTTTCTTT.

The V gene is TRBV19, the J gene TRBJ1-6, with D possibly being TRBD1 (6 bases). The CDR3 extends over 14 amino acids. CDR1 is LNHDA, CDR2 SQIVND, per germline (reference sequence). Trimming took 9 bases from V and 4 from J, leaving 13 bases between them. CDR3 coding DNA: TGTGCCAGCAAATACAGGGAGTATAATTCACCCCTCCACTTT. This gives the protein CASKYREYNSPLHF.

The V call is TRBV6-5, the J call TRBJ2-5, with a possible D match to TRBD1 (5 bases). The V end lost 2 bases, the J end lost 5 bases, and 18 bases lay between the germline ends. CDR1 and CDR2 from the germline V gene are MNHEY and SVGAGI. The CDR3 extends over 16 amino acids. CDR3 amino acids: CASSYGSTVLAETQYF. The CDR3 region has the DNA TGTGCCAGCAGTTACGGGTCGACAGTTTTGGCGGAGACCCAGTACTTC.

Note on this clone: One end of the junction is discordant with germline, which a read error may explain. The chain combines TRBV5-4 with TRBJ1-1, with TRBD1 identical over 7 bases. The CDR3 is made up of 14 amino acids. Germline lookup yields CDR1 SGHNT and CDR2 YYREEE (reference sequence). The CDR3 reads CASSQDKTIQGAFF. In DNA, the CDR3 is TGCGCCAGCAGCCAAGATAAAACTATACAGGGGGCTTTCTTT.

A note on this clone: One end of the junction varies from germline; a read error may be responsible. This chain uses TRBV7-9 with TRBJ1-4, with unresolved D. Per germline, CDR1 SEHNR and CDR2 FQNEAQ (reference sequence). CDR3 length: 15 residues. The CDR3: CASTLGRLQNEKLFF. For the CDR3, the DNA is TGTGCCAGCACCTTAGGACGGCTACAGAATGAAAAACTGTTTTTT.

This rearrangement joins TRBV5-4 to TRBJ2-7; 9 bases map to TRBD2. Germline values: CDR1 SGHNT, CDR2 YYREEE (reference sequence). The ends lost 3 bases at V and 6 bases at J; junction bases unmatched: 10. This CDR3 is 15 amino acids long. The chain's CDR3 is CASSSLAGGPGEQYF. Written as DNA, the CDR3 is TGTGCCAGCAGCTCCCTCGCGGGAGGGCCGGGCGAGCAGTACTTC.

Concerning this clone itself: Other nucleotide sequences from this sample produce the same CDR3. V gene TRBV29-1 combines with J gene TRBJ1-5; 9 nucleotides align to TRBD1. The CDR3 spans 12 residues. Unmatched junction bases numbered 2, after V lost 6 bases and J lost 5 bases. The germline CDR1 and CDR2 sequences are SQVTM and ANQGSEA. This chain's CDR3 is CSVRQGDQPQHF. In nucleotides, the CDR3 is TGCAGCGTCCGACAGGGGGATCAGCCCCAGCATTTT.

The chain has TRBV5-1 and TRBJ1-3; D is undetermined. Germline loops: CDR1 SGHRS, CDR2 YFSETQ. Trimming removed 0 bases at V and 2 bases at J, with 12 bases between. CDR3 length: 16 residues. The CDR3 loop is CASSLEGLITGNTIYF. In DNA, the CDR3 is TGCGCCAGCAGCTTGGAAGGTCTGATAACTGGAAACACCATATATTTT. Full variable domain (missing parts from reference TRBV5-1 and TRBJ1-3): KAGVTQTPRYLIKTRGQQVTLSCSPISGHRSVSWYQQTPGQGLQFLFEYFSETQRNKGNFPGRFSGRQFSNSRSEMNVSTLELGDSALYLCASSLEGLITGNTIYFGEGSWLTVV.

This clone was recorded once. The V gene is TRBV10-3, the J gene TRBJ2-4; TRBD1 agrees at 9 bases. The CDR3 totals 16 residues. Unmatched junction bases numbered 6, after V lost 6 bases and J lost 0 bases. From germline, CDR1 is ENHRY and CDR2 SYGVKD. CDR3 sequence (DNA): TGTGCCATCAGCACAGGGGGCGAGGGAGCCAAAAACATTCAGTACTTC. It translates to CAISTGGEGAKNIQYF.

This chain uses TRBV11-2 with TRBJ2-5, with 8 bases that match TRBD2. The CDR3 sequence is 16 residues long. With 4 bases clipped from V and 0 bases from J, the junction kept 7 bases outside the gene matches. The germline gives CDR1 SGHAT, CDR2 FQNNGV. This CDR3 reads CASSYRTSPDQETQYF. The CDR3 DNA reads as TGTGCCAGCAGCTACCGGACTAGCCCTGACCAAGAGACCCAGTACTTC.

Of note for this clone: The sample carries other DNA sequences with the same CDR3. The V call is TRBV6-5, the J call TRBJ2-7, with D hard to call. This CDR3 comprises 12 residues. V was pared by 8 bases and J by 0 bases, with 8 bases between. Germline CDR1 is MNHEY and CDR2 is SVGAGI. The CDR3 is CASSRDSYEQYF. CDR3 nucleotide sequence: TGTGCCAGCTCCAGAGACTCCTACGAGCAGTACTTC.

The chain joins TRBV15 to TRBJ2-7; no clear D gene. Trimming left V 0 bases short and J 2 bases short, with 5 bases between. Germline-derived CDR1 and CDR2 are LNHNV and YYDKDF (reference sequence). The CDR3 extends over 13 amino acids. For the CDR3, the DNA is TGTGCCACCAGCAGAGAACAGACCTACGAGCAGTACTTC. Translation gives CATSREQTYEQYF.

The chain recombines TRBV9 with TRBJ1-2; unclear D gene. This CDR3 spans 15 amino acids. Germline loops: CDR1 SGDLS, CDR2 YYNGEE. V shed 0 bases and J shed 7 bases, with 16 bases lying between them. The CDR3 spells CASSVGEGGTRGYTF. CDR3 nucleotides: TGTGCCAGCAGCGTAGGGGAGGGTGGCACGCGTGGCTACACCTTC.

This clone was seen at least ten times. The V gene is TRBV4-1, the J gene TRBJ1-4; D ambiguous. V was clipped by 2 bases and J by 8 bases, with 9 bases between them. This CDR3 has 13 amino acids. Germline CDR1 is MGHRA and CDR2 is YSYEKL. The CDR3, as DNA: TGCGCCAGCAGCCAACTTATCCGAGAAAAACTGTTTTTT. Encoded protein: CASSQLIREKLFF.